This T cell receptor (beta chain) was recorded in a study of immune cell composition in non-small cell lung cancer. This CDR3 comprises 15 residues. The V gene end was trimmed by 5 bases and the J gene end by 4 bases; junction bases not matched to a gene: 10. Germline CDR1 and CDR2: LNHDA and SQIVND (reference sequence). Broader study findings: Dominant in vivo tumour-associated clones were not shown to share tumour-reactive sequences.

Regarding this clone: Its target is not known.

The repertoire was sequenced with immunoSEQ multiplex PCR; TCRdb's copy has only in-frame clones and lacks some. This table holds around 5,000 clones, roughly 88% found once. Normal lung sampling was at least 3 cm from the tumour, as distant as possible. This TCR derives from a human donor with non-small cell lung cancer. Some clones in this sample may be carry-over from other donors' samples. The gene calls are TRBV19 and TRBJ2-7; TRBD2 matches 8 bases. What was sequenced was non-adjacent lung tissue. The CDR3 spells CASSPKEAGEYEQYF. CDR3 nucleotide sequence: TGTGCCAGTAGTCCGAAAGAAGCGGGAGAATACGAGCAGTACTTC.